This T cell receptor beta chain was captured in a study of shared clonotypes between healthy human individuals. The data were produced by immunoSEQ multiplex PCR, yet TCRdb's version contains in-frame clones alone and is incomplete. The data contain hundreds of thousands of clones, roughly 80% of them singletons. Germline CDR1 SEHNR, CDR2 FQNEAQ (reference sequence). V was trimmed by 2 bases and J by 5 bases, leaving 12 bases between them. The length of the CDR3 is 15 residues. Sequencing was performed on PBMCs. The chain uses TRBV7-9 and TRBJ1-4; tentatively, D is TRBD1 (5 bases). This clonotype was sampled from a middle-aged woman in good health. Some clones in this sample may be carry-over from other donors' samples. The CDR3: CASSLNRDGNEKLFF. CDR3 in DNA: TGTGCCAGCAGCTTAAATCGGGACGGAAATGAAAAACTGTTTTTT.